Shown below are 18 T cell receptor beta chains from a single sample sequenced in a study of OX40 agonist ivuxolimab in advanced cancers. The assay was immunoSEQ multiplex PCR, and TCRdb's table has in-frame clones only and misses some. This table has roughly 50,000 clones, roughly 80% appearing once. The sample in question was CD4+ or CD8+ T cells sorted from blood, obtained in a trial of the OX40 agonist ivuxolimab. These receptor sequences come from an adult with an advanced solid tumor such as melanoma, head and neck, liver or kidney cancer.

The chain has TRBV28 and TRBJ2-5; D remains ambiguous. This CDR3 is built from 15 residues. The V end lost 3 bases, the J end lost 2 bases, and 13 bases lay between the germline ends. CDR1 is MDHEN, CDR2 SYDVKM, per germline. The CDR3 is CASSFAPTRQETQYF. The CDR3 nucleotides read TGTGCCAGCAGTTTCGCCCCGACGCGGCAAGAGACCCAGTACTTC.

The rearrangement uses TRBV6-5 and TRBJ1-6, with D hard to call. Germline CDR1 MNHEY, CDR2 SVGAGI. This CDR3 is built from 13 residues. This CDR3 is CVTRHVDNSPLHF. CDR3 DNA sequence: TGTGTGACCCGACACGTCGATAATTCACCCCTCCACTTT.

The V call is TRBV11-2, the J call TRBJ2-1; 11 bases are a match to TRBD2. The CDR3 is made up of 15 amino acids. V gave up 3 bases and J gave up 5 bases; unmatched junction bases: 3. CDR1 and CDR2 from the germline V gene are SGHAT and FQNNGV. CDR3 in amino acids: CASSLGLAANNEQFF. The CDR3 DNA follows: TGTGCCAGCAGCTTGGGACTAGCGGCGAACAATGAGCAGTTCTTC.

This clone appeared a single time. V usage is TRBV25-1 and J usage is TRBJ2-3, with D uncertain. The CDR3 contains 14 residues. Looked up from germline, CDR1 is MGHDK and CDR2 is SYGVNS. The V end was cut by 6 bases, the J end by 1 base, with 11 bases between. CDR3 sequence reads: CASSDRTGTDTQYF. DNA of the CDR3: TGTGCCAGCAGCGACCGAACCGGCACAGATACGCAGTATTTT.

This chain uses TRBV5-6 with TRBJ1-2; TRBD1 aligns across 7 bases. The germline V gene encodes CDR1 SGHDT and CDR2 YYEEEE. V shed 4 bases and J 4 bases; nucleotides not matched to a gene: 19. The CDR3 is made up of 18 amino acids. The CDR3 loop reads CASSPNPRQGRALYGYTF. The DNA for the CDR3 is TGTGCCAGCAGCCCAAACCCCCGACAGGGCCGGGCCCTCTATGGCTACACCTTC.

This chain connects TRBV6-1 to TRBJ2-1, with TRBD2 identical over 11 bases. V lost 10 bases to trimming and J lost 7 bases; unmatched junction nucleotides: 9. The germline V gene encodes CDR1 MNHNS and CDR2 SASEGT. This CDR3 is 14 amino acids long. The CDR3 DNA reads as TGTGCCACCCGTAGCGGGGGGGCCCGAAATGAGCAGTTCTTC. Encoded protein: CATRSGGARNEQFF.

The V call is TRBV7-2, the J call TRBJ1-3, with D possibly being TRBD1 (5 bases). Trimming shortened V by 1 base and J by 6 bases, and 10 bases separated the two germline ends. This CDR3 spans 14 amino acids. Germline lookup yields CDR1 SGHTA and CDR2 FQGNSA. DNA for the CDR3: TGTGCCAGCAGCTTAGAGGGTGGGACAAACACCATATATTTT. Translation: CASSLEGGTNTIYF.

This chain uses TRBV6-1 with TRBJ2-6; maybe TRBD2 (5 bases). This CDR3 has 17 amino acids. V was shortened by 4 bases and J by 2 bases, with 15 bases between the two germline ends. CDR1 and CDR2 from the germline V gene are MNHNS and SASEGT. The CDR3 loop is CASSVLLDSTGANVLTF. In DNA, the CDR3 is TGTGCCAGCAGTGTCCTTTTGGACTCAACTGGGGCCAACGTCCTGACTTTC.

The chain recombines TRBV4-2 with TRBJ2-1, with 13 bases fitting TRBD2. This CDR3 has 18 amino acids. Per germline, CDR1 LGHNA and CDR2 YNFKEQ. Trimming removed 0 bases from V and 6 bases from J; junction bases left unmatched: 8. The CDR3 here is CASSQDPQLAGGRNEQFF. In DNA form, the CDR3 reads TGTGCCAGCAGCCAAGACCCTCAACTAGCGGGGGGGCGCAATGAGCAGTTCTTC.

The gene calls are TRBV29-1 and TRBJ1-5, with 12 positions matching TRBD1. This CDR3 is built from 16 residues. Germline trimming cut 5 bases from V and 6 bases from J; bases unmatched to any gene: 11. CDR1 is SQVTM and CDR2 is ANQGSEA in the germline V gene. In DNA, the CDR3 is TGCAGCGTTTCGATCTCCGGGACAGGGGGCGCTCAGCCCCAGCATTTT. This gives the protein CSVSISGTGGAQPQHF.

This clone was seen only once. The V gene is TRBV27, the J gene TRBJ2-3; 10 nucleotides align to TRBD2. Per germline, CDR1 MNHEY and CDR2 SMNVEV (reference sequence). The CDR3 runs 14 residues. J lost 5 bases, V lost 3 bases, and 2 bases had no gene match. The CDR3 DNA is TGTGCCAGCAGTTTGTCTAGCGGGGGAGATACGCAGTATTTT. Its translation: CASSLSSGGDTQYF.

This chain uses TRBV5-4 with TRBJ2-1; 8 nucleotides align to TRBD2. V was clipped by 0 bases and J by 8 bases; unmatched bases: 7. CDR3 size: 15 residues. Germline CDR1 SGHNT, CDR2 YYREEE (reference sequence). The DNA for the CDR3 is TGTGCCAGCAGCTTGGAGGCGGGGGGTACGGATGAGCAGTTCTTC. It codes for CASSLEAGGTDEQFF.

The chain employs TRBV2 and TRBJ1-5; D remains ambiguous. V shed 2 bases and J shed 0 bases, with 5 bases lying between them. The germline V gene encodes CDR1 SNHLY and CDR2 FYNNEI. The CDR3 spans 14 residues. The CDR3 sequence is CASSESISNQPQHF. Written as DNA, the CDR3 is TGTGCCAGCAGTGAAAGCATTAGCAATCAGCCCCAGCATTTT. Looking up the rest from reference TRBV2 and TRBJ1-5 gives the full variable domain: EPEVTQTPSHQVTQMGQEVILRCVPISNHLYFYWYRQILGQKVEFLVSFYNNEISEKSEIFDDQFSVERPDGSNFTLKIRSTKLEDSAMYFCASSESISNQPQHFGDGTRLSIL.

The chain carries TRBV7-8 and TRBJ1-1, with a tentative D call TRBD1 (5 bases). The CDR3 runs 14 residues. The V gene's germline CDR1 is SGHVS and CDR2 FQNEAQ. Trimming removed 0 bases from V and 5 bases from J, with 10 bases in between. In DNA form, the CDR3 reads TGTGCCAGCAGCTTAGCTGGGGGGTGGACTGAAGCTTTCTTT. Translation: CASSLAGGWTEAFF.

V is TRBV18 and J is TRBJ1-1; weak D call: TRBD1 (5 bases). This CDR3 has 16 amino acids. Germline CDR1 and CDR2: KGHSH and LQKENI. The ends were cut back, 2 bases at V and 1 base at J, with 14 bases in the middle. The CDR3 nucleotides are TGTGCCAGCTCACCAAGCGGAGGGACGGGGAACACTGAAGCTTTCTTT. It specifies CASSPSGGTGNTEAFF. Drawing the rest from reference TRBV18 and TRBJ1-1, the complete variable domain is NAGVMQNPRHLVRRRGQEARLRCSPMKGHSHVYWYRQLPEEGLKFMVYLQKENIIDESGMPKERFSAEFPKEGPSILRIQQVVRGDSAAYFCASSPSGGTGNTEAFFGQGTRLTVV.

This rearrangement joins TRBV2 to TRBJ2-1; TRBD2 matches at 14 bases. In germline, CDR1 is SNHLY, CDR2 FYNNEI. The V and J ends lost 6 bases and 7 bases, in that order; junction bases with no gene match: 5. This CDR3 has 15 residues. The CDR3 loop reads CASRTSGGEQNEQFF. The CDR3 coding sequence is TGTGCCAGCAGGACTAGCGGGGGGGAACAAAATGAGCAGTTCTTC.

V is TRBV2 and J is TRBJ1-2, with a weak D call TRBD1 (5 bases). The CDR3 is 17 amino acids. Trimming stripped 5 bases from V and 12 bases from J, with 31 bases between. Germline V gene sequence: CDR1 SNHLY, CDR2 FYNNEI. The CDR3 sequence is CASSPAGTEGFGGLNTF. CDR3 DNA: TGTGCCAGCAGTCCCGCCGGGACCGAGGGCTTCGGGGGACTCAACACCTTC. The full variable domain, its missing parts supplied by reference TRBV2 and TRBJ1-2, is EPEVTQTPSHQVTQMGQEVILRCVPISNHLYFYWYRQILGQKVEFLVSFYNNEISEKSEIFDDQFSVERPDGSNFTLKIRSTKLEDSAMYFCASSPAGTEGFGGLNTFGSGTRLTVV.

This chain links TRBV28 with TRBJ1-2, with D possibly TRBD1 on 6 matching bases. Germline V gene data show CDR1 as MDHEN and CDR2 as SYDVKM. The CDR3 covers 14 residues. Trimming pared 4 bases from V and 4 bases from J, leaving 13 bases between. DNA for the CDR3: TGTGCCAGCAGTTCTGGGGGAGGGGGCTATGGCTACACCTTC. This encodes CASSSGGGGYGYTF.